This T cell receptor (beta chain) was found in a study of OX40 agonist ivuxolimab in advanced cancers. As for the study in general: Eligibility rules accepted prior anti-PD-1, anti-PD-L1 or anti-CTLA-4 therapy, and 40% to 50% had some. Broader study findings: Among the least clonally expanded were partial responders at 0.1-3.0 mg/kg. The study found that CD8+ T cells averaged more expanded clones than CD4+.

Of note for this clone: Its antigen is not known.

Repertoires were generated with immunoSEQ multiplex PCR, while TCRdb's copy carries only in-frame clones and drops some. The sample has some 40,000 clones; around 93% are singletons. The CDR3 has 15 residues. Germline V gene data show CDR1 as SGHDN and CDR2 as FVKESK. With 0 bases removed from V and 4 bases from J, the gap between germline ends came to 12 bases. This chain joins TRBV14 and TRBJ1-2, with D perhaps TRBD1 (6 bases). The source material was CD4+ or CD8+ T cells sorted from blood, sampled in a trial of the OX40 agonist ivuxolimab. The sequence was collected from an adult with an advanced solid tumor such as melanoma, head and neck, liver or kidney cancer. The CDR3 protein is CASSQDRGPSYGYTF. In nucleotides, the CDR3 is TGTGCCAGCAGCCAAGATCGGGGGCCATCCTATGGCTACACCTTC. Full variable domain (rest looked up from reference TRBV14 and TRBJ1-2): EAGVTQFPSHSVIEKGQTVTLRCDPISGHDNLYWYRRVMGKEIKFLLHFVKESKQDESGMPNNRFLAERTGGTYSTLKVQPAELEDSGVYFCASSQDRGPSYGYTFGSGTRLTVV.